This T cell receptor beta chain was obtained from a study of CD8 T cells in Susac syndrome. Study-level findings and limits: The study recognized that its TCR sequencing and HLA analysis covered a relatively small number of individuals.

Only one count was recorded for this clonotype. Its specificity is unknown. With random hexamers, about 0.5 to 1 ug RNA was reverse transcribed. A single record per CDR3 protein comes from TCRdb applying MiXCR to the immunoSEQ multiplex PCR reads. The sample consists of just over 150,000 distinct CDR3 sequences, less than 97% of them appearing once. The germline V gene encodes CDR1 DFQATT and CDR2 SNEGSKA (reference sequence). Trimming pared 4 bases from V and 4 bases from J, leaving 14 bases between. CDR3 length: 14 amino acids. CD8+ and CD4+ T cells circulating in blood were sequenced for TCR beta. This clonotype was obtained from a human donor with multiple sclerosis. The chain is built from TRBV20-1 and TRBJ2-1, with unresolved D. Material for sequencing was CD8+ T cells from PBMCs. For the CDR3, the DNA is TGCAGTGCTACCAAATCTGCCTCGTACAATGAGCAGTTCTTC. Translated: CSATKSASYNEQFF.